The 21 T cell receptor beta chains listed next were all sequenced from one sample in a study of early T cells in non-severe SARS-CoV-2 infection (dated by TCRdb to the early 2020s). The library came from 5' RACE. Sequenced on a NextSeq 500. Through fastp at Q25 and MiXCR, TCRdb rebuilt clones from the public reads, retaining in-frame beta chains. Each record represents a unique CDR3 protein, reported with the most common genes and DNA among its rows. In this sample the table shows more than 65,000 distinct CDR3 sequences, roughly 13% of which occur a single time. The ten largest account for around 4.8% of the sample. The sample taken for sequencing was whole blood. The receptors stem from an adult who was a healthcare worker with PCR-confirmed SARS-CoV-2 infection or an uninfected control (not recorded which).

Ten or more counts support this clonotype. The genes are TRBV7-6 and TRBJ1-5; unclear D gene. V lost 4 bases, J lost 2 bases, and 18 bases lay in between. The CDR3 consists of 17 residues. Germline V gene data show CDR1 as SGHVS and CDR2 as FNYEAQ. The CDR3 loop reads CASSSHTTVLGNQPQHF. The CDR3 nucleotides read TGTGCCAGCAGCTCACATACGACGGTCTTGGGCAATCAGCCCCAGCATTTT.

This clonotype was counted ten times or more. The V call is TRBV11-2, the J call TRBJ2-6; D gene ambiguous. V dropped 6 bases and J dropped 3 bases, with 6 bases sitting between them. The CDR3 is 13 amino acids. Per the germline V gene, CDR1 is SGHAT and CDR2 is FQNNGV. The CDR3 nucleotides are TGTGCCAGCAGTCTTAATGGGGCCAACGTCCTGACTTTC. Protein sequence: CASSLNGANVLTF.

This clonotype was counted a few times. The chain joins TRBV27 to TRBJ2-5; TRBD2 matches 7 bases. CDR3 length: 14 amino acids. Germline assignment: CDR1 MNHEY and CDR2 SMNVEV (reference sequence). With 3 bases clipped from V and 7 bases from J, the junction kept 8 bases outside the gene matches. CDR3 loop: CASSFRGGAATQYF. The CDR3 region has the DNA TGTGCCAGCAGTTTCCGCGGGGGAGCTGCGACCCAGTACTTC.

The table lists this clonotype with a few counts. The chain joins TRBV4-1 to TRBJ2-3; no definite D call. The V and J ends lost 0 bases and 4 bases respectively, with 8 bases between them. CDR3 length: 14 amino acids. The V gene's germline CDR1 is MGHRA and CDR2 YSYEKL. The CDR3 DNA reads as TGCGCCAGCAGCCAAGATTTTCAGGCAGATACGCAGTATTTT. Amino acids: CASSQDFQADTQYF.

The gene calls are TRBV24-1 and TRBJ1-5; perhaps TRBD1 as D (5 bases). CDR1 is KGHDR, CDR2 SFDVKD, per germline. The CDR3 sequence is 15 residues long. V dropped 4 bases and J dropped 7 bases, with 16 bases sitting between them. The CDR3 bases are TGTGCCACCAGTGAAGCGCAGGGAAGCGGACAGCCCCAGCATTTT. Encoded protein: CATSEAQGSGQPQHF.

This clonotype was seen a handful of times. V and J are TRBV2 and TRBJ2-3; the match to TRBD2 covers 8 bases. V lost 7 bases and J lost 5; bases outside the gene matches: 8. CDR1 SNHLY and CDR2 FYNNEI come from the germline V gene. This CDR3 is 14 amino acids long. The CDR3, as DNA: TGTGCCAGCACTTTTACGGGGGGGCAAGATACGCAGTATTTT. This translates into CASTFTGGQDTQYF.

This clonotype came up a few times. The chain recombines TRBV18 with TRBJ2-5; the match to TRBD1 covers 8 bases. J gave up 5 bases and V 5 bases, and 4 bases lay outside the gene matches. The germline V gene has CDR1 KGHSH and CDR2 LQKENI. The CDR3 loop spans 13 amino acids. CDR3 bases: TGTGCCAGCTCAGGACAGGGTACGGAGACCCAGTACTTC. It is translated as CASSGQGTETQYF.

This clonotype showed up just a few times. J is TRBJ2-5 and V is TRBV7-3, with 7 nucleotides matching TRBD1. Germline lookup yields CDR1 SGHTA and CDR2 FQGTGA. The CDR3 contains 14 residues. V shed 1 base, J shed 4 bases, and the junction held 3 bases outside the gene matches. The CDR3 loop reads CASSLNSGGETQYF. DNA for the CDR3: TGTGCCAGCAGCTTAAACTCAGGGGGAGAGACCCAGTACTTC.

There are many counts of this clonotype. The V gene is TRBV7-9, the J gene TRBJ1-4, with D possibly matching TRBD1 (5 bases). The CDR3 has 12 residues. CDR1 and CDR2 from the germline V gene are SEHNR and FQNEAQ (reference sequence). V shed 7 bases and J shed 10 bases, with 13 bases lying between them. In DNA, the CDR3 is TGTGCCAGCACCTCCCAGGGTGGAAAACTGTTTTTT. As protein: CASTSQGGKLFF. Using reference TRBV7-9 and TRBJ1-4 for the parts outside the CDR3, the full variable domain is DTGVSQNPRHKITKRGQNVTFRCDPISEHNRLYWYRQTLGQGPEFLTYFQNEAQLEKSRLLSDRFSAERPKGSFSTLEIQRTEQGDSAMYLCASTSQGGKLFFGSGTQLSVL.

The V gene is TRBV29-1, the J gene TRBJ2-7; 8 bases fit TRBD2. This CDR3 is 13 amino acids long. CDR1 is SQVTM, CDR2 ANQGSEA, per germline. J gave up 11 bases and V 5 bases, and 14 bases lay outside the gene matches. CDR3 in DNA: TGCAGCGTTTCCGGGACTAGTGGTCTCGGGGAGTACTTC. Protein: CSVSGTSGLGEYF.

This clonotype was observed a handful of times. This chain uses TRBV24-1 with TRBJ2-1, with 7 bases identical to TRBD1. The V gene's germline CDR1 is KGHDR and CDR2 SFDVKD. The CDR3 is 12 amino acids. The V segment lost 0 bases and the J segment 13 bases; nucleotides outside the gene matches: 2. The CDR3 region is CATSDLNRGQFF. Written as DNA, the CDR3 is TGTGCCACCAGTGATTTGAACAGGGGTCAGTTCTTC.

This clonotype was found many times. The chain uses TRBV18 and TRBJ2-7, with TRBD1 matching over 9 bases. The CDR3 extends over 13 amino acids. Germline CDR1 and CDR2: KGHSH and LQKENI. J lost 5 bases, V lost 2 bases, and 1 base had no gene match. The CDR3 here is CASSPGTGNEQYF. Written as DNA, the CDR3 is TGTGCCAGCTCACCAGGGACAGGGAACGAGCAGTACTTC.

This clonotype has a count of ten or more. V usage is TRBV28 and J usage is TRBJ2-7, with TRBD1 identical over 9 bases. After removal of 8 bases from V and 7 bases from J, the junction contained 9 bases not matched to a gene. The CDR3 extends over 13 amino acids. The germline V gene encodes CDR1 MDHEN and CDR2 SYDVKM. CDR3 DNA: TGTGCCAGCGCACAGGGGGCGCATCAGGAGCAGTACTTC. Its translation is CASAQGAHQEQYF.

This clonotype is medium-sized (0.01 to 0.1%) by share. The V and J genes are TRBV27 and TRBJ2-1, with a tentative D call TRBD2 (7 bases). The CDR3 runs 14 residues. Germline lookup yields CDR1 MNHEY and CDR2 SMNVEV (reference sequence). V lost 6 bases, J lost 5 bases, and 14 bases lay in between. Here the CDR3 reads CASRHGGPNNEQFF. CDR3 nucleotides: TGTGCCAGCAGGCACGGGGGGCCAAACAATGAGCAGTTCTTC.

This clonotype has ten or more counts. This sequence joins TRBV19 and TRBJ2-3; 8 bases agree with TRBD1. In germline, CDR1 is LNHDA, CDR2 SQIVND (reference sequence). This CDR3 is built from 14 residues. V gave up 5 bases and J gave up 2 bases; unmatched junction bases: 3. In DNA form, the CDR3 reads TGTGCCAGTAGTCGCAGGGGGCCCACAGATACGCAGTATTTT. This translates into CASSRRGPTDTQYF.

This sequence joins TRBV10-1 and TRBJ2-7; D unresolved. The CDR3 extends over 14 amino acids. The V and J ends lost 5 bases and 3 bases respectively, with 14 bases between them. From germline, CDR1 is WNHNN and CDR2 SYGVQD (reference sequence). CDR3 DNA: TGCGCCAGCAGTTCCTCGAGGAAAATCTACGAGCAGTACTTC. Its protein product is CASSSSRKIYEQYF.

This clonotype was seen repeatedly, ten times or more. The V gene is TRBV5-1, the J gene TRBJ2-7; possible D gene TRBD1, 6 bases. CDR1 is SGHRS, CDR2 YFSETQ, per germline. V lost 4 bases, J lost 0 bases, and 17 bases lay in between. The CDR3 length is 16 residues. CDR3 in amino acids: CASSPQRQVHSYEQYF. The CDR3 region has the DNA TGCGCCAGCAGCCCCCAAAGACAGGTTCACTCCTACGAGCAGTACTTC.

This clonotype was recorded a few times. CDR3 DNA: TGTGCCAGCAGCTTATTCCAGGCCAACGTCCTGACTTTC. Its protein is CASSLFQANVLTF. The chain combines TRBV7-2 with TRBJ2-6; D not certain. The CDR3 length is 13 residues. CDR1 and CDR2 (germline): SGHTA, FQGNSA. The germline V and J ends were trimmed by 2 bases and 6 bases, with 5 bases remaining between them.

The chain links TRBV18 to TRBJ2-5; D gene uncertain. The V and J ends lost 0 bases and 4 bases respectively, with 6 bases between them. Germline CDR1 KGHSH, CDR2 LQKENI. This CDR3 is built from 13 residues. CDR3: CASSPPDRETQYF. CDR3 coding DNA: TGTGCCAGCTCACCACCCGATAGAGAGACCCAGTACTTC.

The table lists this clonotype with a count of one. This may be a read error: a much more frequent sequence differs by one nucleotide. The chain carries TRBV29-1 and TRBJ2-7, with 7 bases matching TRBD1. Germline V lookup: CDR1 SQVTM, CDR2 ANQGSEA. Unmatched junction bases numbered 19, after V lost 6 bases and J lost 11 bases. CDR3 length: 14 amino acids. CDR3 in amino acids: CSVLGRQGLGEKYF. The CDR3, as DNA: TGCAGCGTCCTCGGAAGACAGGGTTTGGGAGAGAAGTACTTC.

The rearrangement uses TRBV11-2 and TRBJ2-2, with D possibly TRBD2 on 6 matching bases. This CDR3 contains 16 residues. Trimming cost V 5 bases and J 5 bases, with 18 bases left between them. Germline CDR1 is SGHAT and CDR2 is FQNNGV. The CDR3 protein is CASSRSPGRDTGELFF. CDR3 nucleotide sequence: TGTGCCAGCAGCCGATCACCAGGGCGGGATACCGGGGAGCTGTTTTTT.